A selection of T cell receptor beta chains follows, all from one sample in a study of shared clonotypes between healthy human individuals. The data were produced by immunoSEQ multiplex PCR, yet TCRdb's version contains in-frame clones alone and is incomplete. The table records roughly 1.4 million clones, just under 99% of them present only once. The material sequenced was naive CD4+ T cells sorted from blood. The receptors originated from a man in his thirties or forties in good health. Each CDR3 is given with its conserved first and last residue. D genes are given only for firm matches. The size of a clone is reported for some rows only, either as once, few or many, or as a class for expanded clones.

v_gene	d_gene	abundance	j_gene	CDR3aa	CDR3nt
TRBV7-8	TRBD1	NA	TRBJ2-2	CASSLDRGHTGELFF	TGTGCCAGCAGCTTAGACAGGGGGCACACCGGGGAGCTGTTTTTT
TRBV19	NA	NA	TRBJ1-2	CASNPTGRSGANYGYTF	TGTGCCAGTAACCCGACAGGCCGGAGCGGAGCTAACTATGGCTACACCTTC
TRBV2	NA	NA	TRBJ2-5	CAIPGRGGLGEETQYF	TGTGCCATCCCAGGCAGGGGAGGTTTAGGAGAGGAGACCCAGTACTTC
TRBV5-1	TRBD2	NA	TRBJ2-5	CASSSLAGVETQYF	TGCGCCAGCAGCTCCCTAGCGGGAGTGGAGACCCAGTACTTC
TRBV7-2	NA	NA	TRBJ2-3	CASSSTGLDTQYF	TGTGCCAGCAGCTCCACAGGGTTAGATACGCAGTATTTT
TRBV5-1	TRBD1	NA	TRBJ1-1	CASSLGQGAEAFF	TGCGCCAGCAGCTTGGGACAGGGCGCCGAAGCTTTCTTT
TRBV7-9	TRBD1	NA	TRBJ2-1	CASSLSGTGGRNEQFF	TGTGCCAGCAGCTTGTCCGGGACAGGGGGCCGGAATGAGCAGTTCTTC
TRBV7-6	NA	NA	TRBJ2-2	CASSPVPTPNTGELFF	TGTGCCAGCAGCCCCGTCCCGACACCGAACACCGGGGAGCTGTTTTTT
TRBV30	NA	NA	TRBJ2-1	CAWTSGLAYNEQFF	TGTGCCTGGACTTCGGGCCTCGCCTACAATGAGCAGTTCTTC
TRBV5-1	TRBD1	NA	TRBJ2-2	CASQNGQGGNTGELFF	TGCGCCAGCCAGAATGGACAGGGTGGGAACACCGGGGAGCTGTTTTTT
TRBV5-1	NA	NA	TRBJ2-2	CASSSSNTGELFF	TGCGCCAGCAGCTCTAGCAACACCGGGGAGCTGTTTTTT
TRBV5-4	TRBD1	NA	TRBJ1-1	CASSLRTGTNTEAFF	TGTGCCAGCAGCTTGAGGACAGGGACGAACACTGAAGCTTTCTTT
TRBV7-2	TRBD1	once	TRBJ1-2	CASSYRTGVDYGYTF	TGTGCCAGCAGCTACAGGACAGGAGTCGACTATGGCTACACCTTC
TRBV15	NA	NA	TRBJ2-3	CATSLTRATQYF	TGTGCCACCAGCTTAACGCGGGCTACGCAGTATTTT
TRBV7-2	TRBD2	NA	TRBJ2-1	CASSPNGLAVGQFF	TGTGCCAGCAGCCCGAATGGACTAGCAGTCGGGCAGTTCTTC
TRBV9	NA	NA	TRBJ2-7	CASSPAWGVGPYEQYF	TGTGCCAGCAGCCCTGCATGGGGGGTCGGCCCCTACGAGCAGTACTTC
TRBV19	TRBD1	NA	TRBJ2-7	CASSIGTGSYEQYF	TGTGCCAGTAGTATAGGGACAGGCTCCTACGAGCAGTACTTC
TRBV27	NA	once	TRBJ1-2	CASSLSGGSGYTF	TGTGCCAGCAGTTTATCGGGCGGGAGTGGCTACACCTTC
TRBV7-9	NA	NA	TRBJ2-1	CASSLWLASHTYNEQFF	TGTGCCAGCAGCCTCTGGTTGGCTAGCCATACCTACAATGAGCAGTTCTTC
TRBV19	NA	once	TRBJ2-2	CATPRGVTGELFF	TGTGCCACCCCCCGAGGGGTAACCGGGGAGCTGTTTTTT
TRBV9	NA	NA	TRBJ1-4	CASSPRPQGREKLFF	TGTGCCAGCAGCCCCCGCCCCCAGGGGCGAGAAAAACTGTTTTTT
TRBV9	NA	NA	TRBJ2-6	CASSVTFGRFSGANVLTF	TGTGCCAGCAGCGTAACCTTCGGGAGATTCTCTGGGGCCAACGTCCTGACTTTC
TRBV6-1	TRBD1	NA	TRBJ2-2	CASSEDTGQITGELFF	TGTGCCAGCAGTGAAGATACGGGACAGATTACCGGGGAGCTGTTTTTT
TRBV7-6	TRBD2	once	TRBJ2-7	CASSAASGSSYEQYF	TGTGCCAGCAGCGCTGCCAGCGGGAGCTCCTACGAGCAGTACTTC
TRBV10-3	NA	NA	TRBJ2-3	CAISGGGTDTQYF	TGTGCCATCAGTGGAGGGGGCACAGATACGCAGTATTTT
TRBV10-3	NA	NA	TRBJ2-3	CAIGSVPGLGHQFTDTQYF	TGTGCCATCGGTTCGGTCCCCGGTCTGGGACACCAATTCACAGATACGCAGTATTTT
TRBV18	NA	once	TRBJ1-1	CASSPPTLTEAFF	TGTGCCAGCTCACCACCAACCCTCACTGAAGCTTTCTTT
TRBV7-2	TRBD2	NA	TRBJ2-1	CASSRTGTNSYNEQFF	TGTGCCAGCAGCCGCACCGGGACTAACTCCTACAATGAGCAGTTCTTC
TRBV28	TRBD1	NA	TRBJ1-1	CASSFEQGLAEAFF	TGTGCCAGCAGTTTTGAACAGGGGTTGGCTGAAGCTTTCTTT